These 10 T cell receptor beta chains share one sample of origin, sequenced in a study of T cell clonotyping in hematopoietic cell transplantation (dated by TCRdb to about 2021). The protocol used for the library was the immunoSEQ multiplex PCR assay. TCRdb stores this immuneACCESS table with in-frame sequences only. Part of the clones is absent; in the studies checked, under half of the shortfall reflects unresolved V genes, and no reason is known for the rest. This sample holds 37,000 or so clones; about 90% were observed only once. Under 2% of the sample rests with the top ten. Sequencing used peripheral blood mononuclear cells. Source of these receptors: a woman in her thirties or forties in good health. Some clones in this sample may be carry-over from other donors' samples.

V usage is TRBV4-1 and J usage is TRBJ2-2, with a tentative D call TRBD2 (6 bases). Germline lookup yields CDR1 MGHRA and CDR2 YSYEKL. CDR3 length: 15 residues. Trimming cost V 1 base and J 5 bases, with 11 bases left between them. The CDR3 DNA reads TGCGCCAGCAGCCAAGGTCTCCGGGGGACCGGGGAGCTGTTTTTT. Translated: CASSQGLRGTGELFF.

The chain joins TRBV5-6 to TRBJ2-7; 12 bases align to TRBD1. V lost 4 bases and J lost 3; bases outside the gene matches: 8. The CDR3 is 16 amino acids. Germline CDR1 and CDR2: SGHDT and YYEEEE. CDR3 loop: CASSQGTGGRGYEQYF. The CDR3 DNA follows: TGTGCCAGCAGCCAGGGGACAGGGGGCAGAGGCTACGAGCAGTACTTC. Full variable domain (outside the CDR3, taken from reference TRBV5-6 and TRBJ2-7): DAGVTQSPTHLIKTRGQQVTLRCSPKSGHDTVSWYQQALGQGPQFIFQYYEEEERQRGNFPDRFSGHQFPNYSSELNVNALLLGDSALYLCASSQGTGGRGYEQYFGPGTRLTVT.

The J gene is TRBJ2-5, the V gene TRBV29-1, with TRBD1 identical over 9 bases. CDR3 length: 14 residues. Germline V gene data show CDR1 as SQVTM and CDR2 as ANQGSEA. The ends lost 7 bases at V and 4 bases at J; junction bases unmatched: 10. This CDR3 reads CSASPGQGTETQYF. Here the CDR3 DNA reads TGCAGCGCCTCCCCGGGACAGGGAACAGAGACCCAGTACTTC.

This clone was seen a single time. The CDR3 sequence is CAWRHANSGTGGYTF. CDR3 DNA: TGTGCCTGGAGACACGCAAATTCCGGGACAGGGGGCTACACCTTC. The chain has TRBV30 and TRBJ1-2; 9 bases align to TRBD1. Germline V lookup: CDR1 GTSNPN, CDR2 SVGIG (reference sequence). The length of the CDR3 is 15 residues. V lost 3 bases to trimming and J lost 8 bases; unmatched junction nucleotides: 13.

The V gene is TRBV11-2, the J gene TRBJ2-5; 8 positions match TRBD2. Looked up from germline, CDR1 is SGHAT and CDR2 is FQNNGV. The CDR3 extends over 13 amino acids. The J segment lost 5 bases and the V segment lost 1 base, leaving 0 bases of the junction unmatched. The CDR3 sequence: CASSLGGRETQYF. As DNA, the CDR3 is TGTGCCAGCAGCTTAGGCGGGAGGGAGACCCAGTACTTC.

The chain carries TRBV18 and TRBJ1-2; perhaps TRBD1 as D (6 bases). The CDR3 spans 15 residues. Trimming took off 6 bases at V and 3 bases at J, with 17 bases between the two ends. Germline V gene data show CDR1 as KGHSH and CDR2 as LQKENI. The CDR3 region has the DNA TGTGCCAGCTCCCAAACCGGAGGGGGGGACTATGGCTACACCTTC. This translates into CASSQTGGGDYGYTF.

In the case of this clone: This CDR3 fails to terminate in the conserved phenylalanine or tryptophan, so it likely reflects a read error. The chain uses TRBV4-2 and TRBJ2-7, with 10 bases matching TRBD2. This CDR3 spans 13 amino acids. Germline V gene data show CDR1 as LGHNA and CDR2 as YNFKEQ. The ends lost 10 bases at V and 3 bases at J; junction bases unmatched: 6. The CDR3 DNA follows: TGTGCCACCGGACTAGCGGACGACTACGAGCAGTACCTC. Translated, it gives CATGLADDYEQYL.

The V call is TRBV25-1, the J call TRBJ1-2; 11 nucleotides match TRBD1. The CDR3 is 15 amino acids. The trim removed 4 bases at V and 5 bases at J, leaving 6 bases unmatched. Per germline, CDR1 MGHDK and CDR2 SYGVNS. The CDR3 spells CASSGRDRGEYGYTF. The CDR3 coding sequence is TGTGCCAGCAGTGGTCGGGACAGGGGGGAATATGGCTACACCTTC.

This chain uses TRBV27 with TRBJ2-1, with D perhaps matching TRBD2 (6 bases). The V end lost 0 bases, the J end lost 6 bases, and 12 bases lay between the germline ends. The CDR3 runs 15 residues. The germline V gene has CDR1 MNHEY and CDR2 SMNVEV (reference sequence). CDR3 bases: TGTGCCAGCAGTTTATCAGGGAGGACCCGCAATGAGCAGTTCTTC. Translation: CASSLSGRTRNEQFF.

The genes are TRBV4-1 and TRBJ2-7; TRBD2 matches at 8 bases. CDR3 length equals 17 residues. The germline gives CDR1 MGHRA, CDR2 YSYEKL. The V segment lost 0 bases and the J segment 0 bases; nucleotides outside the gene matches: 7. The CDR3 bases are TGCGCCAGCAGCCAAGATGTGGAGCGGGGGTACTCCTACGAGCAGTACTTC. Translation gives CASSQDVERGYSYEQYF.